The rows below give T cell receptor beta chains drawn from one sample of a study of shared clonotypes between healthy human individuals. Libraries were prepared by immunoSEQ multiplex PCR; TCRdb keeps only in-frame clonotypes and omits some of them. The sample includes some 2.1 million clones, just over 90% of them seen just once. Material: naive CD8+ T cells from PBMCs. These receptors all come from a man younger than 30 in good health. Some clones in this sample may be carry-over from other donors' samples. Both conserved end residues are part of each CDR3. The D gene is left open where the match is weak. Not every row has a clone size; where given, it reads once, few, many or a size class.

v_gene	j_gene	abundance	d_gene	CDR3aa	CDR3nt
TRBV7-9	TRBJ2-3	-	TRBD2	CASSLGILAPSTDTQYF	TGTGCCAGCAGCTTGGGGATACTAGCGCCTAGCACAGATACGCAGTATTTT
TRBV27	TRBJ2-1	-	TRBD2	CASSLSLAAYNEQFF	TGTGCCAGCAGTTTATCGCTAGCGGCCTACAATGAGCAGTTCTTC
TRBV15	TRBJ2-2	-	-	CATSNRRGTGELFF	TGTGCCACCAGCAACCGTAGGGGCACCGGGGAGCTGTTTTTT
TRBV10-3	TRBJ2-7	-	-	CAISDRTVYEQYF	TGTGCCATCAGTGACCGGACAGTCTACGAGCAGTACTTC
TRBV27	TRBJ2-1	-	TRBD1	CASSQGTDYNEQFF	TGTGCCAGCAGTCAAGGGACAGATTACAATGAGCAGTTCTTC
TRBV30	TRBJ1-2	-	-	CAWSVTEPYGYTF	TGTGCCTGGAGTGTGACAGAACCCTATGGCTACACCTTC
TRBV7-9	TRBJ2-3	-	TRBD2	CASSRREGSDTQYF	TGTGCCAGCAGCCGACGGGAGGGATCAGATACGCAGTATTTT
TRBV4-1	TRBJ2-7	-	-	CASSQNGYEQYF	TGCGCCAGCAGCCAAAACGGTTACGAGCAGTACTTC
TRBV27	TRBJ1-5	-	-	CASSFFPNQPQHF	TGTGCCAGCAGTTTTTTCCCCAATCAGCCCCAGCATTTT
TRBV7-9	TRBJ2-2	-	TRBD2	CASSLGLAGNTGELFF	TGTGCCAGCAGCTTAGGACTAGCGGGAAACACCGGGGAGCTGTTTTTT
TRBV28	TRBJ2-1	-	TRBD2	CASGTSGEASYNEQFF	TGTGCCAGCGGGACTAGCGGGGAGGCCTCCTACAATGAGCAGTTCTTC
TRBV4-3	TRBJ1-5	-	-	CASSQDQWGVASQPQHF	TGCGCCAGCAGCCAAGATCAGTGGGGGGTCGCCTCTCAGCCCCAGCATTTT
TRBV10-3	TRBJ1-1	-	TRBD1	CAISDGTVNEAFF	TGTGCCATCAGTGACGGGACAGTCAATGAAGCTTTCTTT
TRBV6-1	TRBJ2-7	-	TRBD2	CASSGTSFYEQYF	TGTGCCAGCAGTGGGACTAGCTTTTACGAGCAGTACTTC
TRBV27	TRBJ2-1	-	TRBD2	CASILGRGNEQFF	TGTGCCAGTATACTGGGGCGGGGGAATGAGCAGTTCTTC
TRBV7-5	TRBJ1-1	-	-	CARSLYNSRDGLNTEAFF	TGTGCCAGAAGCTTATATAACAGTAGGGATGGGCTGAACACTGAAGCTTTCTTT
TRBV12-5	TRBJ2-1	-	TRBD2	CASGLVVMEAGGPVNEQFF	TGTGCTAGTGGTTTGGTCGTAATGGAAGCGGGAGGGCCGGTCAATGAGCAGTTCTTC
TRBV30	TRBJ2-7	once	-	CAWGPDSLYEQYF	TGTGCCTGGGGACCAGATAGCCTCTACGAGCAGTACTTC
TRBV27	TRBJ2-7	-	TRBD1	CASSLIPPTGGYEQYF	TGTGCCAGCAGTTTGATCCCCCCGACAGGGGGCTACGAGCAGTACTTC
TRBV14	TRBJ2-7	once	-	CASSPSSYEQYF	TGTGCCAGCAGCCCTAGCTCCTACGAGCAGTACTTC
TRBV27	TRBJ2-1	-	-	CASRQGLGSYNEQFF	TGTGCCAGCAGACAAGGACTGGGCTCCTACAATGAGCAGTTCTTC
TRBV6-5	TRBJ1-1	-	-	CASSYPTPTGNTEAFF	TGTGCCAGCAGTTACCCTACTCCTACAGGAAACACTGAAGCTTTCTTT
TRBV27	TRBJ2-5	-	-	CASSFAGYGETQYF	TGTGCCAGCAGTTTTGCGGGCTATGGGGAGACCCAGTACTTC
TRBV7-9	TRBJ2-3	-	-	CASSHRSGTDTQYF	TGTGCCAGCAGCCACCGTAGCGGCACAGATACGCAGTATTTT
TRBV28	TRBJ1-4	once	TRBD1	CASFSARGQRNEKLFF	TGTGCCAGCTTCTCAGCTCGGGGACAGCGTAATGAAAAACTGTTTTTT
TRBV27	TRBJ2-2	-	-	CASSLQGYTGELFF	TGTGCCAGCAGTTTACAGGGATACACCGGGGAGCTGTTTTTT
TRBV11-2	TRBJ2-1	-	-	CASSLDGSWEQFF	TGTGCCAGCAGCTTAGATGGGAGTTGGGAGCAGTTCTTC